One and the same sample provided the 5 T cell receptor beta chains below, sequenced in a study of OX40 agonist ivuxolimab in advanced cancers. Sequenced by immunoSEQ multiplex PCR; TCRdb stores in-frame clones only, minus some. The table records 80,000 or so clones, about 92% of them present only once. Sequencing was performed on CD4+ or CD8+ T cells sorted from blood, taken in a trial of the OX40 agonist ivuxolimab. These TCRs come from an adult with an advanced solid tumor such as melanoma, head and neck, liver or kidney cancer.

The CDR3: CATHGIGEKLFF. DNA for the CDR3: TGTGCCACCCACGGGATTGGTGAAAAACTGTTTTTT. The chain joins TRBV6-5 to TRBJ1-4, with D unresolved. Trimming removed 10 bases from V and 7 bases from J, with 13 bases in between. This CDR3 contains 12 residues. Germline CDR1 and CDR2: MNHEY and SVGAGI.

The rearrangement uses TRBV5-1 and TRBJ1-2; weak D call: TRBD1 (6 bases). CDR1 and CDR2 from the germline V gene are SGHRS and YFSETQ. V lost 0 bases and J 2 bases, leaving 11 bases between the germline ends. This CDR3 region has 15 residues. DNA of the CDR3: TGCGCCAGCAGCTTGGGCGGGACAACCAACTATGGCTACACCTTC. Translated: CASSLGGTTNYGYTF.

The chain employs TRBV28 and TRBJ1-1; D ambiguous. CDR1 and CDR2 from the germline V gene are MDHEN and SYDVKM. The CDR3 has 17 residues. The V end was cut by 5 bases, the J end by 0 bases, with 19 bases between. Here the CDR3 reads CASSPTQTTGMNTEAFF. The CDR3 bases are TGTGCCAGCAGTCCCACCCAGACGACGGGGATGAACACTGAAGCTTTCTTT.

DNA for the CDR3: TGTGCCAGCAGTTACTTTGGGACAGGGGGCACTGAAGCTTTCTTT. Residues: CASSYFGTGGTEAFF. The chain carries TRBV6-5 and TRBJ1-1; 11 bases line up with TRBD1. With V trimmed by 1 base and J by 4 bases, 2 bases remained unmatched. CDR3 length: 15 residues. CDR1 and CDR2 from the germline V gene are MNHEY and SVGAGI.

V is TRBV7-2 and J is TRBJ2-1; D possibly corresponds to TRBD2 (5 bases). The length of the CDR3 is 13 residues. The germline V gene has CDR1 SGHTA and CDR2 FQGNSA. V was shortened by 5 bases and J by 6 bases, with 11 bases between the two germline ends. CDR3 sequence: CASSPPSPNEQFF. CDR3 nucleotide sequence: TGTGCCAGCAGCCCACCTAGCCCCAATGAGCAGTTCTTC. The variable domain in full, with the rest retrieved from reference TRBV7-2 and TRBJ2-1, is GAGVSQSPSNKVTEKGKDVELRCDPISGHTALYWYRQSLGQGLEFLIYFQGNSAPDKSGLPSDRFSAERTGGSVSTLTIQRTQQEDSAVYLCASSPPSPNEQFFGPGTRLTVL.